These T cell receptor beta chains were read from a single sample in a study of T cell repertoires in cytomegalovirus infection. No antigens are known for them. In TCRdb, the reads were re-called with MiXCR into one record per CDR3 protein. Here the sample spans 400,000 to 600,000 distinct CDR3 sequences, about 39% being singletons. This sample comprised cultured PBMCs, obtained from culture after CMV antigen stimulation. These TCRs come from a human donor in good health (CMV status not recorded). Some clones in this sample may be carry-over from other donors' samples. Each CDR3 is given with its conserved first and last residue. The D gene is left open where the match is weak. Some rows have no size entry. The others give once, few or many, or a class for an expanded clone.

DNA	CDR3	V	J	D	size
TGTGCCAGCAGTTTATATCCGGGGACCGGGGAGCTGTTTTTT	CASSLYPGTGELFF	TRBV28	TRBJ2-2	NA	once
TGTGCCACCAGCAGGAACTACCTGGGCGGGACAGATAATTCACCCCTCCACTTT	CATSRNYLGGTDNSPLHF	TRBV15	TRBJ1-6	TRBD1	NA
TGTGCCAGCAGCCCCGGGGGCAGTCTCTACGAGCAGTACTTC	CASSPGGSLYEQYF	TRBV7-4	TRBJ2-7	NA	NA
TGTGCCAGCAGCTCAGGCAGGACCTACGAGCAGTACTTC	CASSSGRTYEQYF	TRBV7-2	TRBJ2-7	NA	few
TGTGCCAGCAGTGGGGGGGTCCATCAGCCCCAGCATTTT	CASSGGVHQPQHF	TRBV6-1	TRBJ1-5	NA	few
TGTGCCAGCAGCTTAGGGATACTAGCGGGAGAGTTCAATGAGCAGTTCTTC	CASSLGILAGEFNEQFF	TRBV7-6	TRBJ2-1	TRBD2	NA
TGTGCCAGCAGCCCCTTTGGAGGGGAGCTGTTTTTT	CASSPFGGELFF	TRBV7-2	TRBJ2-2	NA	few
TGCGCCAGCAGCTTGATAGTGCAGGCAGAAAAGTACTTC	CASSLIVQAEKYF	TRBV5-1	TRBJ2-7	NA	NA
TGTGCCAGCAGTCGGGCAGATCCCTACGAGCAGTACTTC	CASSRADPYEQYF	TRBV7-6	TRBJ2-7	NA	few
TGTGCCAGCAGTCCGACAAGCTCTGGGGCCAACGTCCTGACTTTC	CASSPTSSGANVLTF	TRBV12-3/TRBV12-4	TRBJ2-6	NA	few
TGTGCCAGCACCTCTCCGGGACTAGCGGGGGGTTACACAGATACGCAGTATTTT	CASTSPGLAGGYTDTQYF	TRBV12-3/TRBV12-4	TRBJ2-3	TRBD2	few
TGTGCCAGCAGTTTATCCGGCTCTGGAAACACCATATATTTT	CASSLSGSGNTIYF	TRBV12-3/TRBV12-4	TRBJ1-3	NA	NA
TGTGCCAGCAGTTTGCTAGCCGGGGTCTCCTACGAGCAGTACTTC	CASSLLAGVSYEQYF	TRBV27	TRBJ2-7	NA	NA
TGTGCCACCAGCCCCCGAGAGGGGGCAGAAGCTTTCTTT	CATSPREGAEAFF	TRBV15	TRBJ1-1	TRBD1	NA
TGTGCCAGCACCGACAGGGGGGGAAGAAACACCATATATTTT	CASTDRGGRNTIYF	TRBV19	TRBJ1-3	TRBD1	NA
TGCAGCGTGCCGATGGGGGGAGGAGGCTACACCTTC	CSVPMGGGGYTF	TRBV29-1	TRBJ1-2	NA	NA
TGTGCCAGCAGTTACGGGGCAGGGATCGACTATAGCAATCAGCCCCAGCATTTT	CASSYGAGIDYSNQPQHF	TRBV6-2/TRBV6-3	TRBJ1-5	NA	NA
TGTGCCAGCAACCCGACTAGCGGGGACTCCTACGAGCAGTACTTC	CASNPTSGDSYEQYF	TRBV12-3/TRBV12-4	TRBJ2-7	TRBD2	NA
TGTGCCAGCAGCCCCCTGAATGTGGGGTCAGATACGCAGTATTTT	CASSPLNVGSDTQYF	TRBV11-2	TRBJ2-3	NA	once
TGTGCCATCAGTGAGTCGGTGTGGCGGGAGGGTCAGCAGTTCTTC	CAISESVWREGQQFF	TRBV10-3	TRBJ2-1	TRBD2	few
TGTGCCAGCAGCTTCCTACCGGGGACTAGCGGGAGCACCGGGGAGCTGTTTTTT	CASSFLPGTSGSTGELFF	TRBV11-2	TRBJ2-2	TRBD2	few
TGTGCTAGTGGCCATTCACAAGGACGGAGCTACGAGCAGTACTTC	CASGHSQGRSYEQYF	TRBV12-5	TRBJ2-7	NA	NA
TGTGCCAGCAGTGTAAATGTTTACGGTGAAGCTTTCTTT	CASSVNVYGEAFF	TRBV2	TRBJ1-1	NA	NA
TGTGCCAGCAGTGAACCCCAGGCGGGGACCCAGCCCCAGCATTTT	CASSEPQAGTQPQHF	TRBV6-1	TRBJ1-5	NA	few
TGTGCCAGTAGTATCGGGGGGGCCAAGGATACGCAGTATTTT	CASSIGGAKDTQYF	TRBV19	TRBJ2-3	TRBD2	NA
TGTGCCAGCAGCAACTGGGATCAGCCCCAGCATTTT	CASSNWDQPQHF	TRBV7-6	TRBJ1-5	NA	NA
TGTGCCAGCAGTTGGCTCGGGGTCTACGAGCAGTACTTC	CASSWLGVYEQYF	TRBV12-3/TRBV12-4	TRBJ2-7	NA	NA
TGTGCCAGCAGCTTCCCGATACTCAGGGGATATGCCTCCGGGGAGCTGTTTTTT	CASSFPILRGYASGELFF	TRBV7-9	TRBJ2-2	NA	few
TGTGCCAGCACCGATCTCCGGGGGCCTAATGAAAAACTGTTTTTT	CASTDLRGPNEKLFF	TRBV6-5	TRBJ1-4	NA	NA
TGTGCCAGCAGTGAAGCCGCTGTTACTAGCAGAACAGATACGCAGTATTTT	CASSEAAVTSRTDTQYF	TRBV6-1	TRBJ2-3	NA	NA
TGCAGTGCTGAGAGGGGGGCAGATACGCAGTATTTT	CSAERGADTQYF	TRBV20-1	TRBJ2-3	NA	NA
TGTGCCAGCAGCTCGAACTCCTACGAGCAGTACTTC	CASSSNSYEQYF	TRBV7-2	TRBJ2-7	NA	many
TGTGCCAGCAGTGGTGACAGGGGTAAATTACTCTTC	CASSGDRGKLLF	TRBV2	TRBJ2-1	TRBD1	NA
TGTGCCAGCAGTCCTGGGACTAGCGGGTCTAGCTCCTACAATGAGCAGTTCTTC	CASSPGTSGSSSYNEQFF	TRBV12-3/TRBV12-4	TRBJ2-1	TRBD2	few
TGTGCCAGCAGGACACTCTACAATGAGCAGTTCTTC	CASRTLYNEQFF	TRBV12-3/TRBV12-4	TRBJ2-1	NA	few
TGTGCCAGCATCATCGAGGGGGGGCGCTGGGGAAGACCCCAGTATTTT	CASIIEGGRWGRPQYF	TRBV7-2	TRBJ2-3	NA	many
TGCAGTGCTAGAGATGTATTGAACACTGAAGCTTTCTTT	CSARDVLNTEAFF	TRBV20-1	TRBJ1-1	NA	once
TGTGCCAGCTCACCGAGGGGAGACCCAGATACGCAGTATTTT	CASSPRGDPDTQYF	TRBV18	TRBJ2-3	NA	NA
TGTGCCAGCAGCTGGGACCGGACAGGGGGAAGTAATTCACCCCTCCACTTT	CASSWDRTGGSNSPLHF	TRBV7-2	TRBJ1-6	TRBD1	NA
TGCGCCAGCAGCCCTGGGCGGGCAGTGCCCGACAATCAGCCCCAGCATTTT	CASSPGRAVPDNQPQHF	TRBV4-1	TRBJ1-5	NA	NA
TGTGCCACCCAGCGGGGGGGCTCCCAAGAGACCCAGTACTTC	CATQRGGSQETQYF	TRBV10-3	TRBJ2-5	TRBD2	NA
TGTGCCAGCAGCTCTAGCTCCTCCACCTACAATGAGCAGTTCTTC	CASSSSSSTYNEQFF	TRBV7-2	TRBJ2-1	NA	NA
TGTGCCAGCTGTGGGAGGGGATACGAGCAGTACTTC	CASCGRGYEQYF	TRBV12-3/TRBV12-4	TRBJ2-7	TRBD2	few
TGTGCCAGCAGTTTTCTGTGCGGGGGGGCAACAGATACGCAGTATTTT	CASSFLCGGATDTQYF	TRBV27	TRBJ2-3	TRBD2	NA
TGTGCCAGCAGTTACTCGAGGGGGTTCGAGCAGTACTTC	CASSYSRGFEQYF	TRBV6-2/TRBV6-3	TRBJ2-7	NA	NA
TGCGCCAGCAGCTTGGATGTCACCACTGAAGCTTTCTTT	CASSLDVTTEAFF	TRBV5-1	TRBJ1-1	NA	NA
TGTGCCAGCAGTTACAGGGGTAGGCCCTATAATTCACCCCTCCACTTT	CASSYRGRPYNSPLHF	TRBV28	TRBJ1-6	TRBD1	NA
TGTGCCAGTAGTGCCCGCCGGACAGCCATGAACACTGAAGCTTTCTTT	CASSARRTAMNTEAFF	TRBV19	TRBJ1-1	NA	NA
TGCAGCGTTGATGGTTTTGTTGCTACAACAAGCTCCTACAATGAGCAGTTCTTC	CSVDGFVATTSSYNEQFF	TRBV29-1	TRBJ2-1	NA	few
TGTGCCAGCAGCCAAGATCAGTTCTATGGCTACACCTTC	CASSQDQFYGYTF	TRBV3-1	TRBJ1-2	NA	NA
TGTGCCAGCAGCTTAGCGCGACAGAGGACCGGGGAGCTGTTTTTT	CASSLARQRTGELFF	TRBV7-9	TRBJ2-2	NA	NA
TGTGCCAGCAGTTACAGGGGGACAGATACGCAGTATTTT	CASSYRGTDTQYF	TRBV6-6	TRBJ2-3	NA	many
TGTGCCAGCAGTTATCGGGACGGACATAACTATGGCTACACCTTC	CASSYRDGHNYGYTF	TRBV6-2/TRBV6-3	TRBJ1-2	NA	NA
TGTGCCAGCAGTTTTAGAGGGGGCTCACTAGCGGGGGGCCTGAACACCGGGGAGCTGTTTTTT	CASSFRGGSLAGGLNTGELFF	TRBV12-3/TRBV12-4	TRBJ2-2	TRBD2	NA
TGTGCCAGCAGGAAAGCAGGGGGGAATGAAAAACTGTTTTTT	CASRKAGGNEKLFF	TRBV27	TRBJ1-4	TRBD1	NA